This entry features one T cell receptor (beta chain) sequence. This receptor's antigen is unknown. One base away there is no much larger clone; base qualities are not given. This specimen belongs to a study of Graves' ophthalmopathy and Graves' hyperthyroidism (dated 2018 in TCRdb). About the full investigation: Peripheral blood was collected at initial diagnosis, prior to any treatment. TCR beta repertoire signatures were used to distinguish Graves' ophthalmopathy from Graves' hyperthyroidism and to predict progression to ophthalmopathy. T-cell repertoires of thyroid tissue and blood were compared in over 5 hyperthyroidism patients. For independent validation, a separate cohort was made up of some 19 hyperthyroidism patients plus 17 patients who later progressed from hyperthyroidism to ophthalmopathy. After sampling, hyperthyroidism patients received methimazole starting at 30 mg daily, and ophthalmopathy patients received high-dose intravenous methylprednisolone. In total, some 130 blood samples were TCR-sequenced: 40 to 45 ophthalmopathy, about 75 hyperthyroidism and roughly 17 hyperthyroidism-to-ophthalmopathy patients. To explore V-J signatures that distinguish ophthalmopathy from hyperthyroidism, a discovery set of more than 90 patients was enrolled, made up of around 44 with ophthalmopathy and roughly 55 with stable hyperthyroidism. The full study reports these points: Most of the expanded thyroid clonotypes with a frequency above 0.001 were also detected in blood, and it was suggested that the thyroid immune response may be reflected by blood repertoires. In cross-validation, the 13-signature model distinguished ophthalmopathy from stable hyperthyroidism with about 89% sensitivity and 81.08% specificity, while in the test set the corresponding values were about 80% and 75%. In validation, the model predicted ophthalmopathy progression with about 70% sensitivity and less than 80% specificity; more than ten predicted patients were CT-confirmed with GO in a median of approximately 6.5 months. No statistical method was used to predetermine the sample size, and group allocation was not hidden from the investigators.

The ophthalmopathy patients had moderately to severely active disease, with a Clinical Activity Score of 3 or higher, a NOSPECS grade of 4 or higher, and a disease duration of less than 3 months. Patients with other autoimmune diseases, uncontrolled infections, pregnancy or lactation were excluded from the study. Diagnosis was based on clinical symptoms, serum thyroxine, TRAb, thyroid ultrasound and orbital computed tomography. PBMCs were isolated from about 10 ml of fresh peripheral blood by Ficoll-Paque density gradient centrifugation. Total RNA was extracted using Trizol reagent, and RNA quality was checked on an Agilent 2100 Bioanalyzer. For repertoire sequencing, the TCR beta CDR3 regions were amplified from RNA transcripts. The first round was an RT-PCR using HTBI primers with the Qiagen OneStep RT-PCR kit, and this first round was followed by a second-round multiplex PCR, then size selection and purification. Sequencing of the libraries was carried out on an Illumina HiSeq2000 in paired-end mode with 100 bp reads. As for how the authors treated the data: SOAPnuke was used to process the reads, throwing out any read that had adapters, had uncalled bases, had a mean Phred below 15, or lacked an exact constant-primer or identifier match. COPE v1.2.5 was used to merge the high-quality paired reads. Unique nucleotide sequences were defined as clonotypes and aligned to IMGT TRB V, D and J references using MiTCR v1.1. The analysis was limited to V-J combinations with a frequency above 0.0001, which together covered approximately 99% of repertoires. For each V-J combination, a TCR clonal expansion and chaos score was defined as F50 clonal expansion divided by the chaos observed in the TCRdist matrix. Welch's t-statistics and random forest were used to reduce the features to 10 to 15 V-J combinations, which were then used as input to a naive Bayes classifier. The similarity between thyroid and blood repertoires was quantified using the Morisita-Horn index. TCRdb cleaned the public reads at Q25 with fastp, built clones with MiXCR and kept in-frame beta chains. Identical CDR3 protein sequences are pooled into one entry, listed with their most common genes and DNA. The V and J calls reflect TCRdb's pipeline rather than the authors' work. This sample comprises almost 750,000 distinct CDR3 sequences, roughly two fifths of them detected only once. The ten largest clones add up to 35% to 55% of the sample.

The material sequenced was peripheral blood. This receptor was obtained from an adult man with Graves' ophthalmopathy.

The CDR3 loop reads CSARGDRGYEQYF. The nucleotide sequence reads as follows: TGCAGTGCTAGAGGGGACAGGGGCTACGAGCAGTACTTC. The sequence links TRBV20-1 to TRBJ2-7, with 10 junctional bases fitting TRBD1. The CDR3 holds 13 amino acids from the cysteine to the phenylalanine. Kept here is only the CDR3 DNA, which spans 39 bases and is read in frame from base 1. Germline trimming: 1 base from V, 3 bases from J; junction bases outside gene matches: 0. CDR1 DFQATT and CDR2 SNEGSKA are derived from the germline V gene (reference sequence).